Presented here are 23 T cell receptor beta chains from one specimen sequenced in a study of blood T cell repertoires in COVID-19. Sequencing used immunoSEQ multiplex PCR; TCRdb keeps in-frame clones, though not all of them. The sample has a few hundred thousand clones, approximately 77% seen once. The source material was peripheral blood. The source is a human donor with acute or convalescent COVID-19. The donor label of this sample is uncertain.

Of note for this clone: The sample carries other DNA sequences with the same CDR3. The gene calls are TRBV18 and TRBJ2-7; 7 nucleotides align to TRBD1. Germline trimming cut 2 bases from V and 4 bases from J; bases unmatched to any gene: 8. Per germline, CDR1 KGHSH and CDR2 LQKENI. This CDR3 has 15 amino acids. In DNA, the CDR3 is TGTGCCAGCTCACCAAGACAGGGAAATTCGTACGAGCAGTACTTC. This gives the protein CASSPRQGNSYEQYF.

This clone has just one count. The rearrangement joins TRBV5-1 to TRBJ1-1, with unresolved D. Germline CDR1 reads SGHRS; CDR2 reads YFSETQ. The CDR3 contains 14 residues. V was cut by 1 base and J by 0 bases, with 7 bases left in between. CDR3 sequence: CASSLTVVNTEAFF. The CDR3, as DNA: TGCGCCAGCAGCTTGACGGTCGTGAACACTGAAGCTTTCTTT.

The rearrangement uses TRBV5-5 and TRBJ2-1, with 7 bases lining up with TRBD1. J was trimmed by 4 bases and V by 2 bases; bases with no gene match: 0. CDR3 size: 13 residues. CDR1 and CDR2 (germline): SGHKS, YYEKEE (reference sequence). The CDR3 DNA sequence: TGTGCCAGCAGCTTACAGGGGTACAATGAGCAGTTCTTC. Translating gives CASSLQGYNEQFF.

This clone was observed a few times. This chain joins TRBV18 and TRBJ1-1, with TRBD1 matching 8 bases. The length of the CDR3 is 14 residues. CDR1 is KGHSH, CDR2 LQKENI, per germline. Losses at the gene ends were 7 bases for V and 2 bases for J; bases not matched to a gene: 6. As DNA, the CDR3 is TGTGCCAGCTTGCGGGACAGGAAAAACACTGAAGCTTTCTTT. Amino acids: CASLRDRKNTEAFF.

The chain carries TRBV5-1 and TRBJ2-3; D uncertain. The CDR3 totals 13 residues. Germline values: CDR1 SGHRS, CDR2 YFSETQ. V was pared by 1 base and J by 6 bases, with 9 bases between. In DNA form, the CDR3 reads TGCGCCAGCAGCTTGCGCTACAGCGATACGCAGTATTTT. Its translation: CASSLRYSDTQYF.

DNA for the CDR3: TGCAGCGTTGAAGGACAGGGCCGTGGCTACACCTTC. This encodes CSVEGQGRGYTF. The chain combines TRBV29-1 with TRBJ1-2; 7 nucleotides line up with TRBD1. The CDR3 runs to 12 residues. J gave up 7 bases and V 1 base, and 3 bases lay outside the gene matches. CDR1 SQVTM and CDR2 ANQGSEA come from the germline V gene.

The chain employs TRBV7-9 and TRBJ2-5; 11 bases fit TRBD2. Germline CDR1 is SEHNR and CDR2 is FQNEAQ (reference sequence). Trimming at V came to 1 base and at J to 2 bases, leaving 6 bases not matched to a gene. The CDR3 sequence is 17 residues long. CDR3 bases: TGTGCCAGCAGCTTAGTGCTAGCGGGAGGAATTCAAGAGACCCAGTACTTC. Amino acids: CASSLVLAGGIQETQYF.

This chain connects TRBV5-5 to TRBJ2-7, with 11 bases aligning to TRBD2. V lost 4 bases and J lost 6; bases outside the gene matches: 9. The CDR3 runs 15 residues. In germline, CDR1 is SGHKS, CDR2 YYEKEE (reference sequence). CDR3 in amino acids: CASSLILAGVGEQYF. The CDR3, as DNA: TGTGCCAGCAGCCTAATACTAGCGGGAGTGGGCGAGCAGTACTTC.

The chain combines TRBV5-1 with TRBJ2-5, with D perhaps TRBD2 (6 bases). V was shortened by 1 base and J by 3 bases, with 10 bases between the two germline ends. Germline lookup yields CDR1 SGHRS and CDR2 YFSETQ. The CDR3 length is 14 residues. The CDR3 coding sequence is TGCGCCAGCAGCTTGAGGGCGGGGAAAGAGACCCAGTACTTC. Translation: CASSLRAGKETQYF.

This clone was counted a few times. Different DNA sequences within this sample yield the same CDR3. The V gene is TRBV7-9, the J gene TRBJ1-4; D might be TRBD1 (5 bases). V shed 0 bases and J shed 8 bases, with 10 bases lying between them. This CDR3 has 14 residues. Germline CDR1 and CDR2: SEHNR and FQNEAQ (reference sequence). This chain's CDR3 is CASSLAGVGEKLFF. DNA for the CDR3: TGTGCCAGCAGCTTAGCAGGGGTGGGAGAAAAACTGTTTTTT.

J is TRBJ1-1 and V is TRBV28; TRBD1 is a possible D gene (5 bases). V dropped 2 bases and J dropped 11 bases, with 15 bases sitting between them. CDR1 is MDHEN and CDR2 is SYDVKM in the germline V gene. The CDR3 is 13 residues long. The CDR3 spells CASSLNSPGLAFF. The CDR3 DNA follows: TGTGCCAGCAGTTTAAATTCCCCAGGGTTGGCTTTCTTT.

The rearrangement uses TRBV27 and TRBJ2-7, with D unresolved. CDR1 is MNHEY, CDR2 SMNVEV, per germline (reference sequence). There are 14 residues in the CDR3. Trimming cost V 0 bases and J 3 bases, with 9 bases left between them. CDR3 nucleotide sequence: TGTGCCAGCAGTTTATCTCGGTCTTACTACGAGCAGTACTTC. As protein: CASSLSRSYYEQYF.

The V and J genes are TRBV5-6 and TRBJ2-2; 9 bases map to TRBD1. Germline trimming cut 4 bases from V and 4 bases from J; bases unmatched to any gene: 11. The CDR3 has 17 residues. Germline V CDR1 and CDR2: SGHDT, YYEEEE. This chain's CDR3 is CASSLYGQGPRTGELFF. CDR3 in DNA: TGTGCCAGCAGCCTATACGGACAGGGGCCTCGCACCGGGGAGCTGTTTTTT.

This clone was recorded once. The chain carries TRBV27 and TRBJ2-7; possible D gene TRBD2, 6 bases. From germline, CDR1 is MNHEY and CDR2 SMNVEV (reference sequence). The CDR3 spans 15 residues. Trimming shortened V by 6 bases and J by 3 bases, and 18 bases separated the two germline ends. CDR3 residues: CASSGRDLGRYEQYF. The DNA for the CDR3 is TGTGCCAGCAGCGGCCGGGACTTGGGTCGCTACGAGCAGTACTTC.

The chain is built from TRBV7-9 and TRBJ1-1; D might be TRBD1 (5 bases). The CDR3 sequence is 13 residues long. The germline V gene encodes CDR1 SEHNR and CDR2 FQNEAQ (reference sequence). Deletions cut 4 bases from V and 11 bases from J, with 17 bases between. The CDR3 region has the DNA TGTGCCAGCAGCTCCTCCTCACGGGGGTCGGCTTTCTTT. It encodes CASSSSSRGSAFF.

This clone has a single count. The chain uses TRBV10-3 and TRBJ2-1, with 9 bases aligning to TRBD1. The J segment lost 5 bases and the V segment lost 6 bases, leaving 5 bases of the junction unmatched. The germline CDR1 and CDR2 sequences are ENHRY and SYGVKD. The CDR3 has 14 amino acids. CDR3 DNA: TGTGCCATCAGCGTGACAGGGGGTGACAATGAGCAGTTCTTC. Protein: CAISVTGGDNEQFF.

This chain links TRBV5-1 with TRBJ1-1, with 9 bases that match TRBD1. Unmatched junction bases numbered 10, after V lost 10 bases and J lost 9 bases. CDR1 is SGHRS, CDR2 YFSETQ, per germline. The CDR3 has 12 amino acids. The CDR3 loop is CARGTGKDQAFF. The DNA of the CDR3 is TGCGCCCGTGGGACAGGGAAGGACCAAGCTTTCTTT.

The rearrangement joins TRBV9 to TRBJ2-1, with D possibly TRBD2 on 6 matching bases. Trimming shortened V by 4 bases and J by 5 bases, and 16 bases separated the two germline ends. The CDR3 spans 15 residues. CDR1 SGDLS and CDR2 YYNGEE come from the germline V gene. The CDR3 region is CASSPQGRQHNEQFF. The CDR3 DNA follows: TGTGCCAGCAGCCCCCAAGGGAGGCAGCACAATGAGCAGTTCTTC.

The chain joins TRBV14 to TRBJ2-3; D gene uncertain. This CDR3 has 11 residues. Germline CDR1 is SGHDN and CDR2 is FVKESK. Trimming cost V 4 bases and J 5 bases, with 4 bases left between them. CDR3 region: CASSRLDTQYF. The CDR3 bases are TGTGCCAGCAGCCGGCTAGATACGCAGTATTTT.

This clone was seen only once. The chain uses TRBV6-2 or TRBV6-3 and TRBJ2-1, with 14 bases that match TRBD2. Germline V CDR1 and CDR2: MNHEY, SVGEGT. The CDR3 sequence is 15 residues long. The junction had 4 bases not matched to a gene; V was cut back by 4 bases and J by 8 bases. The CDR3 nucleotides are TGTGCCAGCAGTTCCGGGACTAGCGGGAGCGATGAGCAGTTCTTC. Translated, it gives CASSSGTSGSDEQFF.

This chain connects TRBV12-3 or TRBV12-4 to TRBJ1-1; D is unresolved. The germline V and J ends were trimmed by 5 bases and 3 bases, with 10 bases remaining between them. This CDR3 is built from 13 residues. In nucleotides, the CDR3 is TGTGCCAGCAGTCCTCAGATATACACTGAAGCTTTCTTT. It specifies CASSPQIYTEAFF.

The gene calls are TRBV7-9 and TRBJ2-7, with 7 positions matching TRBD1. Losses at the gene ends were 5 bases for V and 5 bases for J; bases not matched to a gene: 12. Germline CDR1 and CDR2: SEHNR and FQNEAQ (reference sequence). The CDR3 covers 15 residues. This chain's CDR3 is CASSTLRQGYNEQYF. The CDR3 DNA follows: TGTGCCAGCAGCACCCTAAGACAGGGTTACAACGAGCAGTACTTC.

The V gene is TRBV3-1 (or the pseudogene TRBV3-2), the J gene TRBJ1-2, with D possibly matching TRBD1 (6 bases). This CDR3 has 17 amino acids. In germline, CDR1 is LGHDT, CDR2 YNNKEL (reference sequence). The V and J ends lost 6 bases and 0 bases respectively, with 20 bases between them. CDR3 amino acids: CASSSRGWLQTNYGYTF. The CDR3 coding sequence is TGTGCCAGCAGTTCTAGGGGGTGGCTACAAACTAACTATGGCTACACCTTC.